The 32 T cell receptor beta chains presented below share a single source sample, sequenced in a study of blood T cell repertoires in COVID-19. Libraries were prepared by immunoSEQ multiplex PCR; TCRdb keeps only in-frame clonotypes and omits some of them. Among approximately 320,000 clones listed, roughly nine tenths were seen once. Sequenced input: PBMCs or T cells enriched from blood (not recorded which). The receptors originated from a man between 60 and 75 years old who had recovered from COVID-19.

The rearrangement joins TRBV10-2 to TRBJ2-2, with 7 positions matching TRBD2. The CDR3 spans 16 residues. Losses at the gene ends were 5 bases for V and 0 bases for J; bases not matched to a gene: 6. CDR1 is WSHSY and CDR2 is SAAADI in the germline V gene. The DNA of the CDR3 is TGCGCCAGCAGTCTTCGGAGCGGGACGAACACCGGGGAGCTGTTTTTT. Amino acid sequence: CASSLRSGTNTGELFF.

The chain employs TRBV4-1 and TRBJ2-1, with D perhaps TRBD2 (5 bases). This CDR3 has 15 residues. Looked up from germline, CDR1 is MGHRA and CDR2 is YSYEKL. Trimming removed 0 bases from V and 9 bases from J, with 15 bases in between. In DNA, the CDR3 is TGCGCCAGCAGCCAAGAGACGGGATCGTACGGTGAGCAGTTCTTC. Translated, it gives CASSQETGSYGEQFF.

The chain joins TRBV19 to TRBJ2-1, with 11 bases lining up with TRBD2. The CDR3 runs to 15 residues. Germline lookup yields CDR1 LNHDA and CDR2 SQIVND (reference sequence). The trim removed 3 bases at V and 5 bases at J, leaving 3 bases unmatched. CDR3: CASSIVAGGHNEQFF. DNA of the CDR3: TGTGCCAGTAGTATTGTAGCGGGGGGGCACAATGAGCAGTTCTTC.

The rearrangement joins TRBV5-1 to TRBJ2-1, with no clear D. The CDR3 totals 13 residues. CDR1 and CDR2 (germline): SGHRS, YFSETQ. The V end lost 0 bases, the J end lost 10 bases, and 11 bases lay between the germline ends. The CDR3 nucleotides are TGCGCCAGCAGCTTGGACCGGCGGCCCGAGCAGTTCTTC. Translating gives CASSLDRRPEQFF.

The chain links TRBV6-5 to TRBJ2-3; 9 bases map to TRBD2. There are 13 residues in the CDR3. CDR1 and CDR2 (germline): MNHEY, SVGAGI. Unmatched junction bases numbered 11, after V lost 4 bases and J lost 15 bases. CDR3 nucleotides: TGTGCCAGCAGTTCATTGACCGGGACTAGCATCTATTTT. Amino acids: CASSSLTGTSIYF.

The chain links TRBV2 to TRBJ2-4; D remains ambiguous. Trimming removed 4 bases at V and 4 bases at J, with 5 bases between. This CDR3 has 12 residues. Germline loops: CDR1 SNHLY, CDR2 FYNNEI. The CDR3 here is CASSVQKNIQYF. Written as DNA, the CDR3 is TGTGCCAGCAGTGTACAGAAAAACATTCAGTACTTC.

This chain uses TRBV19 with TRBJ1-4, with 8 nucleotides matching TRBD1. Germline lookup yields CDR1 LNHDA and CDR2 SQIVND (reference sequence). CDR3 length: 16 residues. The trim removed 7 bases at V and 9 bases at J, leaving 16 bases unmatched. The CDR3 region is CASTSQGADSLKKLFF. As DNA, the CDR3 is TGTGCCAGTACTTCGCAGGGGGCGGATTCACTGAAAAAACTGTTTTTT. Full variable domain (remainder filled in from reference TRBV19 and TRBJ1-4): DGGITQSPKYLFRKEGQNVTLSCEQNLNHDAMYWYRQDPGQGLRLIYYSQIVNDFQKGDIAEGYSVSREKKESFPLTVTSAQKNPTAFYLCASTSQGADSLKKLFFGSGTQLSVL.

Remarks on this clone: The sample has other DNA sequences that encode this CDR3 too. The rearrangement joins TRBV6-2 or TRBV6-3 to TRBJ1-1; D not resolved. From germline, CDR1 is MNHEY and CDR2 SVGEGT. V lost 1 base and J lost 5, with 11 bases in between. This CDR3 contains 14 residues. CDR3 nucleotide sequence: TGTGCCAGCAGTTACTTGACCCCGGGGACTGAAGCTTTCTTT. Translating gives CASSYLTPGTEAFF.

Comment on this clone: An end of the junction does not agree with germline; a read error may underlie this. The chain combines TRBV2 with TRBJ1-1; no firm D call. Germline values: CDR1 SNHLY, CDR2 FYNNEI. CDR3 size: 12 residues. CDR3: CASSESIATAPF. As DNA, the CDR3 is TGTGCCAGCAGTGAATCTATAGCGACCGCGCCCTTT.

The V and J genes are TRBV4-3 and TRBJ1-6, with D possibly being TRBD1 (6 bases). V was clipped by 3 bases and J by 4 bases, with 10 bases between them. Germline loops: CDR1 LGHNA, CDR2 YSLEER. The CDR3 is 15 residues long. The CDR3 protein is CASSQDRAYNSPLHF. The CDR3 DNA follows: TGCGCCAGCAGCCAGGACAGAGCGTATAATTCACCCCTCCACTTT.

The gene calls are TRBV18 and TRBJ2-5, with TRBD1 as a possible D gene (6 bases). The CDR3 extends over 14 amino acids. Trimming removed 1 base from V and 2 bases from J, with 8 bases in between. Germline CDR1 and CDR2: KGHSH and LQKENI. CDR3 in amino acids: CASSPQGDQETQYF. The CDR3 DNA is TGTGCCAGCTCACCACAGGGGGATCAAGAGACCCAGTACTTC.

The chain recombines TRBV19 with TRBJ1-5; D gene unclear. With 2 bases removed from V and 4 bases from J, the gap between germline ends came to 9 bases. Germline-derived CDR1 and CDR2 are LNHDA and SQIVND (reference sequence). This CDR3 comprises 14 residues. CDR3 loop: CASSILTINQPQHF. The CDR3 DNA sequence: TGTGCCAGTAGTATACTCACAATAAATCAGCCCCAGCATTTT. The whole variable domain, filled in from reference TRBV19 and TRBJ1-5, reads DGGITQSPKYLFRKEGQNVTLSCEQNLNHDAMYWYRQDPGQGLRLIYYSQIVNDFQKGDIAEGYSVSREKKESFPLTVTSAQKNPTAFYLCASSILTINQPQHFGDGTRLSIL.

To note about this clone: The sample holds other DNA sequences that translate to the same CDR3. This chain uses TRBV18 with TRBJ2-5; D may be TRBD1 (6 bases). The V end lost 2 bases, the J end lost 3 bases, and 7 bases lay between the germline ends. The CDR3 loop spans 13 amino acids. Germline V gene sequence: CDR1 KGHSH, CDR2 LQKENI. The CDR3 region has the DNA TGTGCCAGCTCACCAGGACAGAAAGAGACCCAGTACTTC. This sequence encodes CASSPGQKETQYF.

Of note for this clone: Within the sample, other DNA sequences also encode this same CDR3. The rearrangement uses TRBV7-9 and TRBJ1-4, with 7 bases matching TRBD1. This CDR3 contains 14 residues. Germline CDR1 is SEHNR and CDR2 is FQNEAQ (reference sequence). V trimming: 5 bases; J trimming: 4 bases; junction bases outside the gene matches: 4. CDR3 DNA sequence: TGTGCCAGCAGCCCAGGGGGGAGTAATGAAAAACTGTTTTTT. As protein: CASSPGGSNEKLFF.

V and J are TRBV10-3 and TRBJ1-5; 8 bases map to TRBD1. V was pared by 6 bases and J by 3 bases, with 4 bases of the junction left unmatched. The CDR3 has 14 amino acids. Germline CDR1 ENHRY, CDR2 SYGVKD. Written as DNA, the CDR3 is TGTGCCATCAGAGGACAGGGTGACAATCAGCCCCAGCATTTT. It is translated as CAIRGQGDNQPQHF.

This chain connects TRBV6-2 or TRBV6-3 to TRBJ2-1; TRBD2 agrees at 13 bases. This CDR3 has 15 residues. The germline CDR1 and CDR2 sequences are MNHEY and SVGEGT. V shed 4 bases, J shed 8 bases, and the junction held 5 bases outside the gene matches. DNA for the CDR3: TGTGCCAGCAGTTTGGGGACTAGCGGGGTGGATGAGCAGTTCTTC. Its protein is CASSLGTSGVDEQFF.

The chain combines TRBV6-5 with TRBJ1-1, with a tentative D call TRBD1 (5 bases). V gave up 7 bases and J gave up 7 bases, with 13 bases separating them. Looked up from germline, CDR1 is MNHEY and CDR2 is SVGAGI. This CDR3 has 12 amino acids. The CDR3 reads CASTPSGGEAFF. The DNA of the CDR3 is TGTGCCAGCACGCCGTCCGGGGGTGAAGCTTTCTTT.

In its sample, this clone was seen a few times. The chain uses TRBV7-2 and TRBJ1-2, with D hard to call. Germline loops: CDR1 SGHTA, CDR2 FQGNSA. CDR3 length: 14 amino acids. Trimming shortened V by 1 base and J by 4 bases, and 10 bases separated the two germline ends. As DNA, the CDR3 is TGTGCCAGCAGCTTAGATTACAGTGCCTATGGCTACACCTTC. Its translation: CASSLDYSAYGYTF.

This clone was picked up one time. CDR3 nucleotides: TGCGCCAGCAGCGACGGACAGGTCCGGTCCTACAATGAGCAGTTCTTC. This sequence encodes CASSDGQVRSYNEQFF. This chain uses TRBV4-1 with TRBJ2-1, with 7 bases matching TRBD1. J gave up 1 base and V 5 bases, and 8 bases lay outside the gene matches. Germline V gene data show CDR1 as MGHRA and CDR2 as YSYEKL. The CDR3 runs to 16 residues.

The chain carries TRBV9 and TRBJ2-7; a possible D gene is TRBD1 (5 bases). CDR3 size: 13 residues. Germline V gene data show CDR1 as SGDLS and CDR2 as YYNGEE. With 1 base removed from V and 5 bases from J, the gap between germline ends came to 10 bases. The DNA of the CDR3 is TGTGCCAGCAGCGTACAGGGCGGACACGAGCAGTACTTC. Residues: CASSVQGGHEQYF.

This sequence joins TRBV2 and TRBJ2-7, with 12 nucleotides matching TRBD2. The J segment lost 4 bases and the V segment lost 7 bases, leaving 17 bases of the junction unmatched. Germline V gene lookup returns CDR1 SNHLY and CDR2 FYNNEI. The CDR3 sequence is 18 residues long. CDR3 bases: TGTGCCAGCACCCGAGATGGAAGCGGACTAGCGGGGAGGTACGAGCAGTACTTC. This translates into CASTRDGSGLAGRYEQYF. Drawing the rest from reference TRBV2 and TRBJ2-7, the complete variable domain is EPEVTQTPSHQVTQMGQEVILRCVPISNHLYFYWYRQILGQKVEFLVSFYNNEISEKSEIFDDQFSVERPDGSNFTLKIRSTKLEDSAMYFCASTRDGSGLAGRYEQYFGPGTRLTVT.

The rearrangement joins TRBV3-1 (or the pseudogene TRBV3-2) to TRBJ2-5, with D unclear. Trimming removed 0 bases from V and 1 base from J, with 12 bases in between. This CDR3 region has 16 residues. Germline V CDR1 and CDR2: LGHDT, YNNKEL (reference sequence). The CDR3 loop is CASSQDRQLLQETQYF. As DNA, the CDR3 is TGTGCCAGCAGCCAAGATCGTCAACTCCTCCAAGAGACCCAGTACTTC.

The CDR3 is CASSLLYSNQPQHF. CDR3 in DNA: TGTGCCAGCAGCTTGTTGTATAGCAATCAGCCCCAGCATTTT. V usage is TRBV5-8 and J usage is TRBJ1-5; D call uncertain. The CDR3 runs 14 residues. In germline, CDR1 is SGHTS, CDR2 YDEGEE. The V gene lost 1 base and the J gene lost 0 bases, with 5 bases spanning the gap.

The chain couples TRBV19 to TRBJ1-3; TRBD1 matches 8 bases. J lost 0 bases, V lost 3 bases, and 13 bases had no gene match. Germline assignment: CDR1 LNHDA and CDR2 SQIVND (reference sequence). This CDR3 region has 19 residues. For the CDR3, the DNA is TGTGCCAGTAGTATGGCAGGAGACAGGGGTAAATACTCTGGAAACACCATATATTTT. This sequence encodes CASSMAGDRGKYSGNTIYF.

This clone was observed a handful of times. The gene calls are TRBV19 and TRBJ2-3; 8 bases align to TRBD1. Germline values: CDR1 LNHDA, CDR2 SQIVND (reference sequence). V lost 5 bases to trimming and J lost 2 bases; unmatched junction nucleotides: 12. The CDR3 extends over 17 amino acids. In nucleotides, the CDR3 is TGTGCCAGTAGTTCAAACCTCGGACAGGGCGACACAGATACGCAGTATTTT. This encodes CASSSNLGQGDTDTQYF.

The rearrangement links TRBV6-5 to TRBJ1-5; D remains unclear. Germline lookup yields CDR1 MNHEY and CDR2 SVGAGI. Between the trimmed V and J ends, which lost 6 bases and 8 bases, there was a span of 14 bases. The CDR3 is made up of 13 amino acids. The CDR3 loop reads CASSLRRGEPQHF. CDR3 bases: TGTGCCAGCAGCCTTAGACGCGGGGAGCCCCAGCATTTT.

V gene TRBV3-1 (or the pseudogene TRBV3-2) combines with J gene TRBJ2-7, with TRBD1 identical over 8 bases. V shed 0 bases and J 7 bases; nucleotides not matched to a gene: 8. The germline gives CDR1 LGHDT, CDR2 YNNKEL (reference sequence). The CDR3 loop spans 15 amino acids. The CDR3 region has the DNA TGTGCCAGCAGCCAAGATAGGACAGGGATGCGGGAGCAGTACTTC. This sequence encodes CASSQDRTGMREQYF.

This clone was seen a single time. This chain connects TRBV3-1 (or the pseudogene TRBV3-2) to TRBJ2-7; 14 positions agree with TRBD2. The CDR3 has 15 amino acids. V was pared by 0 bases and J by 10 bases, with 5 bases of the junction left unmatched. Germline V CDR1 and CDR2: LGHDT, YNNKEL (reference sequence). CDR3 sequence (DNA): TGTGCCAGCAGCCAAGAGACTAGCGGGAGGGCCTTCCAGTACTTC. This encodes CASSQETSGRAFQYF.

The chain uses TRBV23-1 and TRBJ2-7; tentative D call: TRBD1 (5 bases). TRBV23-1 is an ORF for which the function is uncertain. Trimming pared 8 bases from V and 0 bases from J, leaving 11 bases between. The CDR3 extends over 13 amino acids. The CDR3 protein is CASENRRSYEQYF. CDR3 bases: TGCGCCAGCGAAAACAGGCGCTCCTACGAGCAGTACTTC.

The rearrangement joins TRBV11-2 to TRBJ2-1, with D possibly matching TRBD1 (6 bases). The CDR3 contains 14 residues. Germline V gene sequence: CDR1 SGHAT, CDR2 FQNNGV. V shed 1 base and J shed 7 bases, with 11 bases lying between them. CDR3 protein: CASSLGEGENEQFF. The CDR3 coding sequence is TGTGCCAGCAGCTTAGGAGAGGGGGAGAATGAGCAGTTCTTC.

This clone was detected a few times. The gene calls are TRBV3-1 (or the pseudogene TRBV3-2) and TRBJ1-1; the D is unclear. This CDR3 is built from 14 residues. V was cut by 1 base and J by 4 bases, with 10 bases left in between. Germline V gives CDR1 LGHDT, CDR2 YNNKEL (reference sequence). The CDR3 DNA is TGTGCCAGCAGCCAAGGTCGGGGTGGCACTGAAGCTTTCTTT. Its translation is CASSQGRGGTEAFF.

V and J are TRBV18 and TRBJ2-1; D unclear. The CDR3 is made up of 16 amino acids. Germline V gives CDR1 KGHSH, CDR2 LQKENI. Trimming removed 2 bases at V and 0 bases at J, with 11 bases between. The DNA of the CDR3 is TGTGCCAGCTCACCATTGTCTATAAGCTCCTACAATGAGCAGTTCTTC. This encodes CASSPLSISSYNEQFF.